A single sample gave rise to the 8 T cell receptor beta chains below, sequenced in a study of T cell responses to AZD1222 COVID-19 vaccine. The table came from immunoSEQ multiplex PCR; TCRdb's copy has only in-frame clones and leaves some out. Seen here are about 170,000 clones, approximately 92% observed once, and the top ten hold roughly 2.5%. The material was peripheral blood, obtained on day 0 of AZD1222 vaccination. Source of these receptors: an adult in good health.

A few counts support this clone. The gene calls are TRBV12-3 or TRBV12-4 and TRBJ1-2; 8 nucleotides align to TRBD1. V trimming: 3 bases; J trimming: 7 bases; junction bases outside the gene matches: 4. This CDR3 comprises 13 residues. The CDR3 reads CASSFGQGAGYTF. The DNA for the CDR3 is TGTGCCAGCAGTTTCGGACAGGGCGCTGGCTACACCTTC.

The chain carries TRBV27 and TRBJ2-3; 8 positions match TRBD2. The germline CDR1 and CDR2 sequences are MNHEY and SMNVEV (reference sequence). CDR3 size: 15 residues. After removal of 4 bases from V and 1 base from J, the junction contained 4 bases not matched to a gene. The CDR3 DNA is TGTGCCAGCAGTTGGGGGCGGGGGGGCACAGATACGCAGTATTTT. This codes for CASSWGRGGTDTQYF.

The rearrangement links TRBV2 to TRBJ2-7, with D perhaps TRBD2 (6 bases). This CDR3 has 13 amino acids. V was pared by 6 bases and J by 3 bases, with 12 bases between. Germline V gives CDR1 SNHLY, CDR2 FYNNEI. The CDR3 nucleotides read TGTGCCAGCAGAAAGGAGGGCCGCTACGAGCAGTACTTC. This codes for CASRKEGRYEQYF.

This sequence joins TRBV14 and TRBJ2-2; the D gene is possibly TRBD2 (7 bases). This CDR3 has 19 amino acids. The V end was cut by 0 bases, the J end by 3 bases, with 20 bases between. The germline V gene encodes CDR1 SGHDN and CDR2 FVKESK. CDR3 bases: TGTGCCAGCAGCCAAGATCGTTTAGGGGGAGGGCCAGACACCGGGGAGCTGTTTTTT. Its translation is CASSQDRLGGGPDTGELFF. The whole variable domain, remainder taken from reference TRBV14 and TRBJ2-2, is EAGVTQFPSHSVIEKGQTVTLRCDPISGHDNLYWYRRVMGKEIKFLLHFVKESKQDESGMPNNRFLAERTGGTYSTLKVQPAELEDSGVYFCASSQDRLGGGPDTGELFFGEGSRLTVL.

This chain connects TRBV30 to TRBJ1-1; weak D call: TRBD1 (5 bases). Germline CDR1 GTSNPN, CDR2 SVGIG (reference sequence). The CDR3 consists of 12 residues. Deletions cut 2 bases from V and 4 bases from J, with 8 bases between. The CDR3 DNA sequence: TGTGCCTGGAGTAGGGGTAGCACTGAAGCTTTCTTT. It translates to CAWSRGSTEAFF.

The V gene is TRBV7-8, the J gene TRBJ2-7, with 11 bases fitting TRBD2. The germline gives CDR1 SGHVS, CDR2 FQNEAQ. The V segment lost 4 bases and the J segment 6 bases; nucleotides outside the gene matches: 5. The CDR3 extends over 14 amino acids. The chain's CDR3 is CASSSRLAGTEQYF. For the CDR3, the DNA is TGTGCCAGCAGCTCACGACTAGCGGGAACCGAGCAGTACTTC.

V is TRBV12-5 and J is TRBJ2-7; 12 positions match TRBD1. The CDR3 runs 16 residues. Germline trimming cut 1 base from V and 5 bases from J; bases unmatched to any gene: 6. Germline V gene lookup returns CDR1 LGHNT and CDR2 FRNRAP. Written as DNA, the CDR3 is TGTGCTAGTGGTTTGGCGGGACAGGGGGCTTCCCACGAGCAGTACTTC. Its translation: CASGLAGQGASHEQYF.

V and J are TRBV6-4 and TRBJ1-1; no reliable D call. Germline V gene lookup returns CDR1 MRHNA and CDR2 SNTAGT. The CDR3 sequence is 14 residues long. Trimming removed 3 bases at V and 5 bases at J, with 13 bases between. Here the CDR3 DNA reads TGTGCCAGCAGTGATTCCAGGAGAGGGACTGAAGCTTTCTTT. Translating it yields CASSDSRRGTEAFF.